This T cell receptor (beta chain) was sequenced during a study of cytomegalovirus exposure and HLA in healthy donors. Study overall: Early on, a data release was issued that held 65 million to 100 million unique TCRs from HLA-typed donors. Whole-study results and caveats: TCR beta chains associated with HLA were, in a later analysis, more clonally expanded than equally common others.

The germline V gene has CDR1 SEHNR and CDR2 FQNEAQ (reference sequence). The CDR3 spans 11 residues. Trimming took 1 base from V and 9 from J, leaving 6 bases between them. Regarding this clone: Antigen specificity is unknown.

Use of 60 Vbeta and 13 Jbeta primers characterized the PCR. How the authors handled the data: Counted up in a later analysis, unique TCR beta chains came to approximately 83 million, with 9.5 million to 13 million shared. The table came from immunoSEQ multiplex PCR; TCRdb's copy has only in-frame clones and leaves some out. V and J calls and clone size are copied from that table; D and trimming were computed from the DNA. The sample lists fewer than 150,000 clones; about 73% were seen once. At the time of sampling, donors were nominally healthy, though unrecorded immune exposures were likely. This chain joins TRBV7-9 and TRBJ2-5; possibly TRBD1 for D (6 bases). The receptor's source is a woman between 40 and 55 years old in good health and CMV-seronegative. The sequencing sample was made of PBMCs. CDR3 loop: CASSLEGAQYF. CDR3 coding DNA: TGTGCCAGCAGCTTAGAGGGGGCCCAGTACTTC.